This T cell receptor beta chain was obtained from a study of regulatory T cells in long-lasting Graves disease (dated by TCRdb to about 2021). With respect to the entire study: Persistent Graves' disease was defined as persistently positive TSH receptor autoantibodies together with antithyroid drug treatment for over 5 years. The study was registered as a clinical trial and conducted in China. Peripheral blood TCR sequencing and RNA sequencing compared persistent Graves' disease patients with newly diagnosed Graves' disease patients. Persistent Graves' disease patients in the clinical cohort had taken antithyroid drugs for around 10 years on average. A total of roughly 33 samples underwent TCR sequencing: about 13 from persistent and some 20 from newly diagnosed Graves' disease patients. Overall results and qualifications from the work: The small sample size was acknowledged by the authors as a limitation that may reduce accuracy. Lower TCR Shannon entropy and fewer highly expanded clones were observed in persistent Graves' disease patients than in newly diagnosed patients, which suggested clonal expansion. Persistent disease showed preferential use of TRBV28, TRBJ1-2 and TRBJ2-5, whereas newly diagnosed disease favored TRBV20-1 and TRBJ2-1. Persistent patients shared more public clonotypes among themselves (around 2,700) than newly diagnosed patients did (about 900). Sequencing and analysis were limited to the TCR beta chain. Only peripheral blood was studied, because thyroid tissue, the primary lesion, was inaccessible.

There are many counts of this clonotype. Which antigen it targets is not known. One base away there is no much larger clone; base qualities are not given. The CDR3 covers 14 residues, taking in both the cysteine and the phenylalanine. Kept here is only the CDR3 DNA, which spans 42 bases and is read in frame from base 1. The V end gives up 6 bases and the J end 6 bases, leaving 5 bases in the junction not matched to a gene. The CDR1 and CDR2 encoded by the germline V gene are SNHLY and FYNNEI. Sample time point, as interpreted from the label and publication: persistent/refractory GD, antithyroid drugs over 5 years with positive TRAb. RNA was extracted from PBMCs in TRIzol for both TCR sequencing and RNA sequencing. The diagnosis of Graves' disease was made according to American Thyroid Association guidelines. Patients were recruited from an endocrinology department in Xi'an, China. Each patient gave 9 to 10 milliliters of peripheral blood, collected in an EDTA anticoagulant tube. Ficoll Paque Plus density gradient separation was used to isolate PBMCs, and no further T cell sorting was done. An Agilent 2100 Bioanalyzer and agarose gel were used to assess RNA quality, and a NanoDrop 2000 was used to measure RNA concentration.

The method was multiplex PCR. Sequencing took place on an Illumina HiSeq 4000. CDR3 regions were amplified by Arm-PCR with iRepertoire HTBI primers to construct TCR beta libraries. Before sequencing, the PCR products underwent gel purification. From the authors' description of their analysis: Across samples, about 64 TRBV and 13 to 15 TRBJ segments were identified and used for gene usage analysis of CDR3 amino acid clonotypes. COPE and FqMerger were used to merge the filtered high-quality paired reads into contigs. BLAST was used to align contigs to IMGT TRBV, TRBD and TRBJ reference genes, with CDR3 defined following IMGT. Clonotypes above 0.1% frequency were classified as highly expanded clones. Shannon entropy was used to measure repertoire diversity, and the Gini coefficient was used to measure V-J evenness. Public clonotypes were defined as clonotypes shared by more than one individual. TCRdb itself trimmed the public reads at Q25 with fastp, ran MiXCR and retained productive beta chains. All rows with the same CDR3 protein become a single entry with the most common DNA and genes. These V and J calls rely on TCRdb rather than the paper's analysis. This sample gives 400,000 to 500,000 distinct CDR3 sequences in total; roughly 22% of them show up just once. The top ten clonotypes cover around 13% of the sample.

The TCR was taken from a female donor with Graves disease. This material consisted of peripheral blood mononuclear cells (PBMCs), taken when the disease was refractory, from a patient treated with antithyroid drugs. This receptor chain uses TRBV2 and TRBJ2-1; TRBD1 lines up with 10 middle nucleotides. The CDR3 here reads CASSTDRGGNEQFF. The DNA sequence is TGTGCCAGCAGCACGGACAGGGGGGGCAATGAGCAGTTCTTC.